The next 5 T cell receptor beta chains were all read from a single sample in a study of T cells in Graves' hyperthyroidism and ophthalmopathy. Researchers amplified the TCR beta CDR3 regions from RNA transcripts. RT-PCR in the first round (using the HTBI primer set) targeted the TCR CDR3. Each CDR3 protein gets one entry after TCRdb re-called the multiplex PCR reads with MiXCR. Among under 350,000 distinct CDR3 sequences listed, 20% to 25% were seen once. The specimen was blood. These receptors came from a man aged 40-55 years with Graves' hyperthyroidism that later progressed to Graves' ophthalmopathy.

This clonotype appeared a few times. The gene calls are TRBV11-2 and TRBJ2-5; D possibly matches TRBD1 or TRBD2 (5 bases each). The V end lost 5 bases, the J end lost 5 bases, and 21 bases lay between the germline ends. CDR1 and CDR2 from the germline V gene are SGHAT and FQNNGV. The CDR3 has 16 amino acids. CDR3 coding DNA: TGTGCCAGCAGCCTAAGGGACGGCTCCATCGGGGAGACCCAGTACTTC. Translation gives CASSLRDGSIGETQYF.

This clonotype has at least ten counts. The V and J genes are TRBV6-5 and TRBJ2-7; perhaps TRBD1 as D (6 bases). This CDR3 has 13 residues. Trimming took off 10 bases at V and 2 bases at J, with 15 bases between the two ends. Germline lookup yields CDR1 MNHEY and CDR2 SVGAGI. The CDR3 DNA is TGTGCCACCTGGACAGAGCCTCCCTACGAGCAGTACTTC. This encodes CATWTEPPYEQYF.

This clonotype was found many times. The J gene is TRBJ2-2, the V gene TRBV5-1, with D possibly matching TRBD1 (5 bases). Per the germline V gene, CDR1 is SGHRS and CDR2 is YFSETQ. V shed 4 bases and J shed 4 bases, with 17 bases lying between them. The CDR3 extends over 16 amino acids. CDR3 sequence reads: CASSKDSRLSTGELFF. The CDR3 nucleotides are TGCGCCAGCAGCAAAGACAGCCGTCTAAGCACCGGGGAGCTGTTTTTT.

The V gene is TRBV12-3 or TRBV12-4, the J gene TRBJ2-5; D not resolved. The CDR3 extends over 13 amino acids. V was trimmed by 2 bases and J by 9 bases, leaving 13 bases between them. CDR3 DNA sequence: TGTGCCAGCAGTTTAACCCCCGAGGTGGCCCAGTACTTC. Protein: CASSLTPEVAQYF.

This clonotype has a count of ten or more. This chain uses TRBV6-2 or TRBV6-3 with TRBJ2-3, with unresolved D. The CDR3 length is 15 residues. Germline loops: CDR1 MNHEY, CDR2 SVGEGT. V lost 2 bases and J lost 5, with 14 bases in between. The CDR3 sequence is CASSYGVFLGDTQYF. As DNA, the CDR3 is TGTGCCAGCAGTTACGGGGTTTTCTTAGGAGATACGCAGTATTTT.